Listed below are T cell receptor beta chains from one sample, sequenced in a study of TIL therapy for anti-PD-1-resistant metastatic lung cancer. Measured with immunoSEQ multiplex PCR; TCRdb has only the in-frame clones, and not every one. The table records 36,000 or so clones, about 70% of them present only once. The input for sequencing was blood, taken at baseline. The receptors shown here come from a person between 25 and 80 years old with non-small cell lung cancer. Both conserved end residues are part of each CDR3. The D gene is left open where the match is weak. For some rows the clone size is stated as once, few or many, or as a class when expanded; others skip it.

v_gene	abundance	len	d_gene	j_gene	CDR3nt	CDR3aa
TRBV2	.	13	.	TRBJ1-1	TGTGCCAGCAGCAGGGACATGAACACTGAAGCTTTCTTT	CASSRDMNTEAFF
TRBV7-9	.	15	.	TRBJ1-1	TGTGCCAGCAGCTTGACGGACACCCAGAACACTGAAGCTTTCTTT	CASSLTDTQNTEAFF
TRBV4-3	once	15	.	TRBJ1-6	TGCGCCAGCAGCCAAGATCCTGCAGGGGCTTCACCCCTCCACTTT	CASSQDPAGASPLHF
TRBV5-1	.	13	.	TRBJ1-1	TGCGCCAGTAAGGAGGCCGCGAACACTGAAGCTTTCTTT	CASKEAANTEAFF
TRBV4-1	.	18	TRBD1	TRBJ2-5	TGCGCCAGCAGCCAGCTCTACCTCCGGGACAGGGGGCAAGAGACCCAGTACTTC	CASSQLYLRDRGQETQYF
TRBV7-9	.	18	TRBD2	TRBJ2-3	TGTGCCAGCAGCTTAGGTAGCGGGGTCCCAATTAGCACAGATACGCAGTATTTT	CASSLGSGVPISTDTQYF
TRBV7-9	.	13	.	TRBJ2-7	TGTGCCAGCAGCCCCAAGGGCCCCTACGAGCAGTACTTC	CASSPKGPYEQYF
TRBV5-4	.	15	TRBD1	TRBJ1-4	TGTGCCAGCAGCGGGGGGACAGCTACTAATGAAAAACTGTTTTTT	CASSGGTATNEKLFF
TRBV28	few	19	.	TRBJ1-1	TGTGCCAGCAGTATGATCCTCGGGCTCAGTCTGACCTTGAACACTGAAGCTTTCTTT	CASSMILGLSLTLNTEAFF
TRBV7-6	.	16	TRBD1	TRBJ2-7	TGTGCCAGCAGCTTTATCCCGGGACAGGGCGCCTACGAGCAGTACTTC	CASSFIPGQGAYEQYF
TRBV28	few	14	.	TRBJ1-1	TGTGCCAGCACATCCTTATCGGGGAACACTGAAGCTTTCTTT	CASTSLSGNTEAFF
TRBV9	.	13	.	TRBJ2-1	TGTGCCAGCAGCGTAGGTTTAGAAAATGAGCAGTTCTTC	CASSVGLENEQFF
TRBV6-4	few	13	.	TRBJ1-5	TGTGCCAGCACCCCGAGGGGTTATCAGCCCCAGCATTTT	CASTPRGYQPQHF
TRBV18	few	15	TRBD1	TRBJ1-5	TGTGCCAGCTCACGTGGACAGGGCTGGGATCAGCCCCAGCATTTT	CASSRGQGWDQPQHF
TRBV9	.	17	TRBD1	TRBJ1-6	TGTGCCAGCAGCCTATGGGACAGGGGCGCCCAGAATTCACCCCTCCACTTT	CASSLWDRGAQNSPLHF
TRBV9	.	16	TRBD2	TRBJ2-3	TGTGCCAGCAGCGTAGGGCTAGCGGGAGTGGAAGATACGCAGTATTTT	CASSVGLAGVEDTQYF
TRBV6-1	once	12	.	TRBJ2-1	TGTGCCAGCAGTGAAGTAGGGACAAAGCAGTTCTTC	CASSEVGTKQFF
TRBV5-1	.	14	.	TRBJ2-7	TGCGCCAGCAGCTTGACGGGAGCCTCCTACGAGCAGTACTTC	CASSLTGASYEQYF
TRBV6-4	.	17	.	TRBJ2-3	TGTGCCAGCAGTGACTCTGATGAGGGGAAATCGACAGATACGCAGTATTTT	CASSDSDEGKSTDTQYF
TRBV7-3	.	14	.	TRBJ1-3	TGTGCCAGCAGCTCGGGGACGTCTGGAAACACCATATATTTT	CASSSGTSGNTIYF
TRBV2	.	14	.	TRBJ1-6	TGTGCCAGACGGAGGGTAGGGTGGAGTTCACCCCTCCACTTT	CARRRVGWSSPLHF
TRBV30	.	12	.	TRBJ2-7	TGTGCCTGGAGTGAAGACTACATCGAGCAGTACTTC	CAWSEDYIEQYF
TRBV19	.	13	.	TRBJ2-3	TGTGCCAGTTCCGGGACTTCTACAGATACGCAGTATTTT	CASSGTSTDTQYF
TRBV4-2	once	16	.	TRBJ1-6	TGTGCCAGCAGCCACTCGGCTGAGCAGAAAAATTCACCCCTCCACTTT	CASSHSAEQKNSPLHF
TRBV5-4	once	13	TRBD1	TRBJ2-5	TGTGCCAGCAGCCTCGACAGGGCCGAGACCCAGTACTTC	CASSLDRAETQYF
TRBV7-9	.	14	.	TRBJ1-5	TGTGCCAGCAGCTTAGCTGGGAGGGACCAGCCCCAGCATTTT	CASSLAGRDQPQHF
TRBV7-3	.	15	.	TRBJ2-1	TGTGCCAGCAGCATAGGGTCGGCCATGTACAATGAGCAGTTCTTC	CASSIGSAMYNEQFF
TRBV4-3	.	15	.	TRBJ2-3	TGCGCCAGCAGCCCGGGACACCTTAGCACAGATACGCAGTATTTT	CASSPGHLSTDTQYF
TRBV28	.	15	.	TRBJ1-2	TGTGCCAGCAGTTTAACTACTGACGGGAACTATGGCTACACCTTC	CASSLTTDGNYGYTF
TRBV7-2	.	13	.	TRBJ2-2	TGTGCCAGCAGCTTAGGTGGTTCTGGGGAGCTGTTTTTT	CASSLGGSGELFF
TRBV5-4	.	17	.	TRBJ2-1	TGTGCCAGCAGCTTAGAAGGGGCCCATCTTGACTACAATGAGCAGTTCTTC	CASSLEGAHLDYNEQFF
TRBV11-2	.	15	TRBD2	TRBJ2-3	TGTGCCAGCAACCCACAAAGCACTAGCGGAGATACGCAGTATTTT	CASNPQSTSGDTQYF
TRBV28	.	16	TRBD1	TRBJ1-1	TGTGCCAGCAGCCGGCCGGACAGGAGGGACAATCTGGGAAGCTTCTTC	CASSRPDRRDNLGSFF
TRBV5-4	.	15	.	TRBJ2-3	TGTGCCAGCAGCTTGTATCTTGCGGGCACAGATACGCAGTATTTT	CASSLYLAGTDTQYF
TRBV13	.	15	.	TRBJ2-4	TGTGCCAGCAGCTCGGACAGCGGTCCTGAAAACATTCAGTACTTC	CASSSDSGPENIQYF
TRBV19	few	15	.	TRBJ1-6	TGTGCCAGTAGTATATCAACGAGCCCGGATTCACCCCTCCACTTT	CASSISTSPDSPLHF
TRBV30	.	13	.	TRBJ2-7	TGTGCCTGGAATACCGGGGCTTTCTACGAGCAGTACTTC	CAWNTGAFYEQYF
TRBV4-1	once	15	.	TRBJ2-3	TGCGCCAGCAGCCAAGAGGCGCGGGTCACAGATACGCAGTATTTT	CASSQEARVTDTQYF
TRBV28	.	14	TRBD2	TRBJ2-7	TGTGCCAGCAGTTTAGCACTAGCGGGGTACGAGCAGTACTTC	CASSLALAGYEQYF
TRBV7-2	.	15	.	TRBJ2-6	TGTGCCAGCAGCTTAGGGGGGTCTGGGGCCAACGTCCTGACTTTC	CASSLGGSGANVLTF
TRBV18	.	17	TRBD1	TRBJ2-6	TGTGCCAGCTCACCACCGGGACAGGGGGCTGGGGCCAACGTCCTGACTTTC	CASSPPGQGAGANVLTF
TRBV28	.	15	.	TRBJ1-5	TGTGCCACCAACCTCGGGGGCAAAGGCAATCAGCCCCAGCATTTT	CATNLGGKGNQPQHF
TRBV11-2	.	16	.	TRBJ2-3	TGTGCCAGCAGCCTCGGGACTGCTAGCGGCACAGATACGCAGTATTTT	CASSLGTASGTDTQYF
TRBV10-3	few	20	TRBD2	TRBJ2-7	TGTGCCATCAGTGGACTCCCTGGGACTAGCGGGGGCCCTGTTACCCACGAGCAGTACTTC	CAISGLPGTSGGPVTHEQYF
TRBV18	once	14	.	TRBJ2-7	TGTGCCAGCTCACCAAACTTGAGTGGGGACGAGCAGTACTTC	CASSPNLSGDEQYF
TRBV28	.	15	.	TRBJ1-5	TGTGCCAGCAGTTTAGGGGCGGGCGAGAATCAGCCCCAGCATTTT	CASSLGAGENQPQHF